These 25 T cell receptor beta chains came from one sample sequenced in a study of beta chain features in type 1 diabetes. Expressed TCRB transcripts were sequenced because the isolated RNA had all been reverse transcribed beforehand. Data came from immunoSEQ multiplex PCR; TCRdb stores just in-frame clones and leaves some out. The repertoire holds a few hundred thousand clones, with about 20% as singletons. What was sequenced was naive CD4+ T cells from blood. All receptors come from a woman aged 18 to 35 in good health.

This clone appeared a few times. The chain carries TRBV14 and TRBJ1-2, with 7 bases aligning to TRBD1. The CDR3 length is 15 residues. Germline V gene lookup returns CDR1 SGHDN and CDR2 FVKESK. Germline trimming cut 1 base from V and 6 bases from J; bases unmatched to any gene: 8. The CDR3 coding sequence is TGTGCCAGCAGCCAAGGTATCCGGGGACAGCATGGCTACACCTTC. As protein: CASSQGIRGQHGYTF.

Only a few counts were recorded for this clone. This chain joins TRBV29-1 and TRBJ1-1; D remains ambiguous. Per the germline V gene, CDR1 is SQVTM and CDR2 is ANQGSEA. The CDR3 has 12 residues. Trimming cost V 2 bases and J 7 bases, with 11 bases left between them. Here the CDR3 DNA reads TGCAGCGTTGAATCGGGAGTCGTTGAAGCTTTCTTT. Translation gives CSVESGVVEAFF. The full variable domain, in which reference TRBV29-1 and TRBJ1-1 provide the parts outside the CDR3, is SAVISQKPSRDICQRGTSLTIQCQVDSQVTMMFWYRQQPGQSLTLIATANQGSEATYESGFVIDKFPISRPNLTFSTLTVSNMSPEDSSIYLCSVESGVVEAFFGQGTRLTVV.

J is TRBJ1-1 and V is TRBV18; 7 bases map to TRBD1. Trimming removed 1 base from V and 5 bases from J; junction bases left unmatched: 4. Per the germline V gene, CDR1 is KGHSH and CDR2 is LQKENI. The CDR3 extends over 14 amino acids. The CDR3, as DNA: TGTGCCAGCTCACCACAGGGGGCGCGAACTGAAGCTTTCTTT. Its protein product is CASSPQGARTEAFF.

This clone turned up a few times. The rearrangement uses TRBV4-1 and TRBJ2-2, with 12 nucleotides matching TRBD2. The CDR3 consists of 15 residues. V lost 1 base and J lost 6; bases outside the gene matches: 0. In germline, CDR1 is MGHRA, CDR2 YSYEKL. The CDR3, as DNA: TGCGCCAGCAGCCAAGCTAGCGGGGGGGCCGGGGAGCTGTTTTTT. This gives the protein CASSQASGGAGELFF.

The V and J genes are TRBV11-1 and TRBJ2-2; TRBD2 agrees at 7 bases. Trimming at V came to 4 bases and at J to 2 bases, leaving 7 bases not matched to a gene. CDR1 and CDR2 from the germline V gene are SGHAT and FQDESV (reference sequence). The CDR3 is 16 amino acids. Here the CDR3 reads CASSWGSGINTGELFF. DNA of the CDR3: TGTGCCAGCAGCTGGGGCAGCGGGATCAACACCGGGGAGCTGTTTTTT.

CDR3 protein: CASSQEGGGEETQYF. The CDR3 DNA sequence: TGCGCCAGCAGCCAAGAAGGGGGCGGGGAAGAGACCCAGTACTTC. The V and J genes are TRBV4-3 and TRBJ2-5, with D tentatively TRBD1 (7 bases). CDR1 and CDR2 (germline): LGHNA, YSLEER. The length of the CDR3 is 15 residues. V lost 0 bases and J lost 3, with 11 bases in between.

V and J are TRBV2 and TRBJ1-3, with D possibly TRBD1 on 5 matching bases. Germline V gene sequence: CDR1 SNHLY, CDR2 FYNNEI. Trimming took off 6 bases at V and 4 bases at J, with 16 bases between the two ends. The CDR3 has 15 amino acids. The CDR3 sequence is CASSQNWGEGNTIYF. In DNA form, the CDR3 reads TGTGCCAGCAGCCAAAACTGGGGGGAAGGAAACACCATATATTTT.

The CDR3 DNA reads as TGTGCCAGCAGCTTATGGACAGGCGGACTAGATACGCAGTATTTT. This codes for CASSLWTGGLDTQYF. The rearrangement uses TRBV5-8 and TRBJ2-3; 7 nucleotides line up with TRBD1. V dropped 2 bases and J dropped 5; count of bases not matched to a gene: 8. The germline V gene has CDR1 SGHTS and CDR2 YDEGEE. This CDR3 spans 15 amino acids.

Worth noting for this clone: This CDR3 is also generated by other DNA sequences in the sample. V is TRBV7-2 and J is TRBJ2-3; TRBD2 matches at 10 bases. V lost 6 bases to trimming and J lost 3 bases; unmatched junction nucleotides: 3. The CDR3 extends over 14 amino acids. Per germline, CDR1 SGHTA and CDR2 FQGNSA. The CDR3 nucleotides read TGTGCCAGCAGTTTACTAGCGGGGACAGATACGCAGTATTTT. Amino acid sequence: CASSLLAGTDTQYF.

The chain employs TRBV7-9 and TRBJ2-7, with D possibly TRBD2 on 6 matching bases. This CDR3 comprises 13 residues. The V end lost 7 bases, the J end lost 6 bases, and 16 bases lay between the germline ends. CDR1 SEHNR and CDR2 FQNEAQ come from the germline V gene (reference sequence). The CDR3 nucleotides read TGTGCCAGCATCCGGGGGACTTTAGGCGAGCAGTACTTC. Its translation: CASIRGTLGEQYF.

The chain carries TRBV25-1 and TRBJ2-3, with a tentative D call TRBD1 (6 bases). This CDR3 spans 15 amino acids. CDR1 and CDR2 (germline): MGHDK, SYGVNS. V gave up 1 base and J gave up 5 bases, with 13 bases separating them. The CDR3 region is CASSEFRTGRDTQYF. CDR3 DNA sequence: TGTGCCAGCAGTGAATTCCGTACAGGGCGAGATACGCAGTATTTT.

This clone was seen a handful of times. The chain combines TRBV4-2 with TRBJ2-3; D remains unclear. Trimming pared 5 bases from V and 3 bases from J, leaving 6 bases between. CDR1 is LGHNA, CDR2 YNFKEQ, per germline. The CDR3 consists of 12 residues. The CDR3 bases are TGTGCCAGCAGCTCTTTGACAGATACGCAGTATTTT. This encodes CASSSLTDTQYF.

This clone was seen only a few times. The V gene is TRBV4-1, the J gene TRBJ2-3, with a possible D match to TRBD2 (8 bases). Looked up from germline, CDR1 is MGHRA and CDR2 is YSYEKL. The V end lost 3 bases, the J end lost 7 bases, and 20 bases lay between the germline ends. The CDR3 loop spans 16 amino acids. This CDR3 reads CASSQGDSGGINTQYF. CDR3 sequence (DNA): TGCGCCAGCAGCCAGGGGGACAGCGGGGGCATTAATACGCAGTATTTT.

This clone was picked up a small number of times. This chain connects TRBV15 to TRBJ1-1; D ambiguous. The CDR3 has 15 residues. Trimming cost V 1 base and J 7 bases, with 16 bases left between them. Germline V gene data show CDR1 as LNHNV and CDR2 as YYDKDF (reference sequence). This CDR3 reads CATSRVYQGGGEAFF. As DNA, the CDR3 is TGTGCCACCAGCAGAGTTTACCAAGGAGGAGGTGAAGCTTTCTTT.

In this sample, this clone turned up a few times. The chain uses TRBV10-3 and TRBJ1-1, with a possible D match to TRBD1 (5 bases). The CDR3 runs 14 residues. The V gene lost 4 bases and the J gene lost 5 bases, with 14 bases spanning the gap. CDR1 is ENHRY and CDR2 is SYGVKD in the germline V gene. This CDR3 reads CAISVSGERTEAFF. CDR3 in DNA: TGTGCCATCAGTGTCTCGGGGGAAAGGACTGAAGCTTTCTTT.

The V and J genes are TRBV7-2 and TRBJ2-2; D remains unclear. Germline V gene lookup returns CDR1 SGHTA and CDR2 FQGNSA. This CDR3 is built from 13 residues. With 5 bases removed from V and 1 base from J, the gap between germline ends came to 5 bases. The CDR3 loop is CASSIRNTGELFF. DNA of the CDR3: TGTGCCAGCAGCATCAGGAACACCGGGGAGCTGTTTTTT.

V usage is TRBV19 and J usage is TRBJ2-3; a weak D match, TRBD1 (5 bases). This CDR3 has 14 amino acids. Germline assignment: CDR1 LNHDA and CDR2 SQIVND (reference sequence). V was pared by 4 bases and J by 0 bases, with 8 bases between. CDR3 sequence (DNA): TGTGCCAGTAGTAGGACATTTAGCACAGATACGCAGTATTTT. Translation: CASSRTFSTDTQYF.

The V call is TRBV9, the J call TRBJ2-5; D unresolved. The V end lost 1 base, the J end lost 1 base, and 5 bases lay between the germline ends. From germline, CDR1 is SGDLS and CDR2 YYNGEE. The CDR3 sequence is 13 residues long. CDR3 DNA: TGTGCCAGCAGCGTACAGGCCCAAGAGACCCAGTACTTC. Translating it yields CASSVQAQETQYF.

The chain recombines TRBV7-3 with TRBJ2-7; D is unresolved. V was pared by 2 bases and J by 11 bases, with 13 bases between. The CDR3 sequence is 12 residues long. The germline V gene encodes CDR1 SGHTA and CDR2 FQGTGA. CDR3 sequence: CASSLDSSEKYF. CDR3 DNA sequence: TGTGCCAGCAGCTTAGACTCCAGTGAGAAGTACTTC.

This sequence joins TRBV29-1 and TRBJ2-2, with 14 bases fitting TRBD2. V dropped 7 bases and J dropped 4; count of bases not matched to a gene: 8. Germline V gene lookup returns CDR1 SQVTM and CDR2 ANQGSEA. The CDR3 loop spans 16 amino acids. The CDR3 DNA is TGCAGCGATTGGACTAGCGGGAGGCCCGGCACCGGGGAGCTGTTTTTT. Protein product: CSDWTSGRPGTGELFF.

V usage is TRBV7-9 and J usage is TRBJ1-5, with D perhaps matching TRBD1 (6 bases). CDR1 is SEHNR and CDR2 is FQNEAQ in the germline V gene (reference sequence). The CDR3 spans 17 residues. The ends were cut back, 1 base at V and 0 bases at J, with 13 bases in the middle. DNA for the CDR3: TGTGCCAGCAGCTTAGAACTTACAGGGAATAGCAATCAGCCCCAGCATTTT. As protein: CASSLELTGNSNQPQHF. The full variable domain, completed using reference TRBV7-9 and TRBJ1-5, is DTGVSQNPRHKITKRGQNVTFRCDPISEHNRLYWYRQTLGQGPEFLTYFQNEAQLEKSRLLSDRFSAERPKGSFSTLEIQRTEQGDSAMYLCASSLELTGNSNQPQHFGDGTRLSIL.

This clone was seen a handful of times. The chain employs TRBV30 and TRBJ1-1, with 7 bases matching TRBD1. V lost 5 bases and J lost 1; bases outside the gene matches: 4. This CDR3 comprises 13 residues. Germline-derived CDR1 and CDR2 are GTSNPN and SVGIG (reference sequence). CDR3 loop: CAWAQGSNTEAFF. CDR3 in DNA: TGTGCCTGGGCACAGGGGTCGAACACTGAAGCTTTCTTT.

There are a few counts of this clone. The genes are TRBV11-2 and TRBJ2-1; the match to TRBD2 covers 9 bases. The CDR3 extends over 14 amino acids. Germline V gene data show CDR1 as SGHAT and CDR2 as FQNNGV. V lost 4 bases to trimming and J lost 6 bases; unmatched junction nucleotides: 4. CDR3: CASSSIAGVNEQFF. The CDR3 DNA follows: TGTGCCAGCAGCTCAATAGCGGGGGTCAATGAGCAGTTCTTC.

The chain carries TRBV5-1 and TRBJ1-1; D unclear. Germline assignment: CDR1 SGHRS and CDR2 YFSETQ. V lost 2 bases, J lost 5 bases, and 10 bases lay in between. The CDR3 covers 13 residues. The CDR3 nucleotides are TGCGCCAGCAGCTTATACGGGGAAACTGAAGCTTTCTTT. The encoded protein is CASSLYGETEAFF.

The chain joins TRBV13 to TRBJ2-7, with a possible D match to TRBD1 (6 bases). Between the trimmed V and J ends, which lost 2 bases and 7 bases, there was a span of 12 bases. Germline V gene data show CDR1 as PRHDT and CDR2 as FYEKMQ (reference sequence). The CDR3 loop spans 13 amino acids. The CDR3 loop reads CASSLPRGTEQYF. The CDR3 nucleotides read TGTGCCAGCAGCTTACCCAGGGGAACAGAGCAGTACTTC.